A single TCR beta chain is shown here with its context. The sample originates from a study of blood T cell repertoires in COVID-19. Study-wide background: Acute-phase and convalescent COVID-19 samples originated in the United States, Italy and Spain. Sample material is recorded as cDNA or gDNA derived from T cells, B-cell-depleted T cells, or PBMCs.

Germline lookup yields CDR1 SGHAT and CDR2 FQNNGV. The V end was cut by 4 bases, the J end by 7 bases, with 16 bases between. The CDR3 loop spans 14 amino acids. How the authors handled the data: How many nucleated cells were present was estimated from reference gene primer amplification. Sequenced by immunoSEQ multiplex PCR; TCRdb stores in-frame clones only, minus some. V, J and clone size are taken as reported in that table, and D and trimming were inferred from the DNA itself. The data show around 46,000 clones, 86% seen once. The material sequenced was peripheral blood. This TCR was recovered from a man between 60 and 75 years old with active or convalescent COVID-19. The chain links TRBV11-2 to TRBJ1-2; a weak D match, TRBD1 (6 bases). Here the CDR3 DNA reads TGTGCCAGCAGCTGGGTAACAGGGCAGGGTGGCTACACCTTC. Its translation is CASSWVTGQGGYTF.